The 7 T cell receptor beta chains given below trace back to one sample, sequenced in a study of shared clonotypes between healthy human individuals. Terminally differentiated effector memory CD45RA+ cells were excluded by CCR7 positive selection of CD45RO-negative cells. TCRdb keeps only in-frame clones here, not all; method: immunoSEQ multiplex PCR. The profile covers over 2,000,000 clones, with around 93% appearing a single time and more than 1.5% taken by the ten largest. The sequencing input was naive CD8+ T cells from PBMCs. All receptors derive from a man aged 18 to 30 in good health. Some clones in this sample may be carry-over from other donors' samples.

The chain employs TRBV6-5 and TRBJ2-7, with TRBD2 matching over 8 bases. CDR1 and CDR2 from the germline V gene are MNHEY and SVGAGI. CDR3 size: 15 residues. J gave up 7 bases and V 7 bases, and 15 bases lay outside the gene matches. The CDR3 bases are TGTGCCAGCAATCTTGCGGGAGGCCCATATTGGGAGCAGTACTTC. This translates into CASNLAGGPYWEQYF.

V is TRBV29-1 and J is TRBJ2-7; 9 bases fit TRBD2. Germline loops: CDR1 SQVTM, CDR2 ANQGSEA. There are 15 residues in the CDR3. V was clipped by 6 bases and J by 0 bases; unmatched bases: 9. The CDR3 region is CSVAGGLSSSYEQYF. The CDR3 DNA sequence: TGCAGCGTGGCGGGAGGGCTCTCTAGCTCCTACGAGCAGTACTTC.

V gene TRBV27 combines with J gene TRBJ1-1, with D perhaps TRBD1 (5 bases). V was shortened by 0 bases and J by 8 bases, with 10 bases between the two germline ends. CDR3 length: 13 residues. The germline CDR1 and CDR2 sequences are MNHEY and SMNVEV (reference sequence). CDR3 nucleotides: TGTGCCAGCAGTTTATCGGCAGGGTTGGAAGCTTTCTTT. This encodes CASSLSAGLEAFF.

The V call is TRBV11-2, the J call TRBJ2-7, with D possibly called TRBD1 or TRBD2 (6 bases each). V was pared by 1 base and J by 2 bases, with 15 bases between. The CDR3 covers 16 residues. Per germline, CDR1 SGHAT and CDR2 FQNNGV. CDR3: CASSLVGGRPTYEQYF. In DNA, the CDR3 is TGTGCCAGCAGCTTAGTGGGGGGCCGCCCTACCTACGAGCAGTACTTC.

The chain is built from TRBV19 and TRBJ1-4; D remains unclear. Germline CDR1 and CDR2: LNHDA and SQIVND (reference sequence). The CDR3 covers 15 residues. V was pared by 6 bases and J by 4 bases, with 15 bases between. CDR3 loop: CASRPDRVINEKLFF. The CDR3 DNA sequence: TGTGCCAGTAGACCAGACCGGGTCATTAATGAAAAACTGTTTTTT.

This rearrangement joins TRBV5-5 to TRBJ1-2; TRBD1 is a possible D gene (6 bases). Trimming stripped 1 base from V and 4 bases from J, with 11 bases between. Per germline, CDR1 SGHKS and CDR2 YYEKEE (reference sequence). The CDR3 sequence is 14 residues long. CDR3 in amino acids: CASSLQGPVYGYTF. CDR3 coding DNA: TGTGCCAGCAGCTTGCAGGGGCCTGTCTATGGCTACACCTTC.

V and J are TRBV9 and TRBJ2-1; 7 bases match TRBD2. Germline CDR1 and CDR2: SGDLS and YYNGEE. V was clipped by 6 bases and J by 4 bases; unmatched bases: 10. The CDR3 is made up of 15 amino acids. The CDR3 coding sequence is TGTGCCAGCAAGGAGGCTAGCGGACCATACAATGAGCAGTTCTTC. Its translation: CASKEASGPYNEQFF.